These 10 T cell receptor beta chains originate from one sample sequenced in a study of PD-L1 blockade in urothelial cancer. Sequencing used immunoSEQ multiplex PCR; TCRdb keeps in-frame clones, though not all of them. The repertoire has tens of thousands of clones, around nine tenths of them found once; the top ten carry less than 2%. The sequencing here drew on PBMCs, taken around atezolizumab (anti-PD-L1) treatment. The receptor set was obtained from a man aged 45-65 years with urothelial cancer.

V usage is TRBV9 and J usage is TRBJ2-7; maybe TRBD2 (6 bases). The CDR3 has 17 amino acids. Looked up from germline, CDR1 is SGDLS and CDR2 is YYNGEE. V was cut by 2 bases and J by 2 bases, with 20 bases left in between. This CDR3 reads CASSVGDFEGVAYEQYF. The CDR3 bases are TGTGCCAGCAGCGTTGGGGACTTTGAGGGAGTCGCCTACGAGCAGTACTTC.

In DNA form, the CDR3 reads TGCGCCAGCAGCCAAGATCTCGCGGCAGATACGCAGTATTTT. Translated, it gives CASSQDLAADTQYF. The chain combines TRBV4-1 with TRBJ2-3, with unresolved D. V was pared by 0 bases and J by 4 bases, with 8 bases between. Germline values: CDR1 MGHRA, CDR2 YSYEKL. CDR3 size: 14 residues.

This clone was counted a single time. The chain employs TRBV5-4 and TRBJ1-2; 10 bases line up with TRBD1. Germline assignment: CDR1 SGHNT and CDR2 YYREEE (reference sequence). This CDR3 region has 16 residues. With 4 bases clipped from V and 8 bases from J, the junction kept 14 bases outside the gene matches. CDR3 residues: CASSTPGQGIAGGYTF. CDR3 coding DNA: TGTGCCAGCAGCACCCCGGGACAGGGGATAGCGGGAGGCTACACCTTC.

This clone showed up just once. The chain couples TRBV23-1 to TRBJ2-5, with D perhaps TRBD1 (5 bases). TRBV23-1 is reported as an ORF; its role is uncertain. V was trimmed by 3 bases and J by 5 bases, leaving 13 bases between them. The CDR3 spans 14 residues. DNA for the CDR3: TGCGCCAGCAGTCAGCAGGGAAATAGGGAGACCCAGTACTTC. Protein: CASSQQGNRETQYF.

This clone was seen a single time. The CDR3 is CASSEALRYEQYF. The DNA for the CDR3 is TGTGCCAGCAGTGAAGCTCTCCGCTACGAGCAGTACTTC. J is TRBJ2-7 and V is TRBV6-1; D gene uncertain. Germline values: CDR1 MNHNS, CDR2 SASEGT. The CDR3 contains 13 residues. Trimming took off 0 bases at V and 3 bases at J, with 6 bases between the two ends.

The chain couples TRBV7-6 to TRBJ1-3; D is undetermined. Per germline, CDR1 SGHVS and CDR2 FNYEAQ. Between the trimmed V and J ends, which lost 5 bases and 4 bases, there was a span of 15 bases. There are 15 residues in the CDR3. CDR3 in DNA: TGTGCCAGCAGCCCCCAAGCCCCGGGAGGAAACACCATATATTTT. Its protein product is CASSPQAPGGNTIYF.

This clone was seen a few times. The chain links TRBV28 to TRBJ1-1, with a tentative D call TRBD1 (6 bases). The V gene lost 10 bases and the J gene lost 5 bases, with 11 bases spanning the gap. Looked up from germline, CDR1 is MDHEN and CDR2 is SYDVKM. This CDR3 has 11 amino acids. The CDR3: CATQRGTEAFF. CDR3 coding DNA: TGTGCCACCCAAAGGGGGACTGAAGCTTTCTTT.

This clone was seen just once. This sequence joins TRBV11-2 and TRBJ1-6; no definite D call. Between the trimmed V and J ends, which lost 1 base and 0 bases, there was a span of 7 bases. This CDR3 comprises 16 residues. CDR1 SGHAT and CDR2 FQNNGV come from the germline V gene. CDR3 region: CASSLGGNSYNSPLHF. The DNA for the CDR3 is TGTGCCAGCAGCTTAGGAGGGAACTCCTATAATTCACCCCTCCACTTT.

This rearrangement joins TRBV7-2 to TRBJ2-5, with TRBD2 identical over 16 bases. The CDR3 contains 18 residues. The germline gives CDR1 SGHTA, CDR2 FQGNSA. J gave up 5 bases and V 3 bases, and 9 bases lay outside the gene matches. The CDR3 spells CASSFPGLAGGPGETQYF. The CDR3 DNA sequence: TGTGCCAGCAGCTTCCCGGGACTAGCGGGGGGGCCAGGGGAGACCCAGTACTTC. Using reference TRBV7-2 and TRBJ2-5 for the parts outside the CDR3, the full variable domain is GAGVSQSPSNKVTEKGKDVELRCDPISGHTALYWYRQSLGQGLEFLIYFQGNSAPDKSGLPSDRFSAERTGGSVSTLTIQRTQQEDSAVYLCASSFPGLAGGPGETQYFGPGTRLLVL.

V and J are TRBV29-1 and TRBJ2-2, with TRBD1 matching 9 bases. Trimming took 8 bases from V and 5 from J; bases not matched to a gene: 9. The CDR3 sequence is 14 residues long. Germline-derived CDR1 and CDR2 are SQVTM and ANQGSEA. Here the CDR3 DNA reads TGCAGCTTCAACAGGGGGCGGGGGACCGGGGAGCTGTTTTTT. It encodes CSFNRGRGTGELFF.